This record covers a single T cell receptor (beta chain). Antigen unknown. This entry comes from a study of molecular identifiers for immune sequencing clone quantification. TCRdb passed the PCR reads through MiXCR, listing each CDR3 protein once. The table shows 90,000 or so distinct CDR3 sequences, with 20% to 25% occurring only once. CDR1 and CDR2 (germline): LNHNV, YYDKDF (reference sequence). The V and J ends lost 1 base and 2 bases respectively, with 18 bases between them. This CDR3 has 17 residues. Regarding the study as a whole: Spike-in Jurkat TCR RNA from a single cell reportedly registered among one million naive cells.

Input material: naive CD8+ T cells from blood, with Jurkat cell RNA spiked in. Sample subset: FACS-sorted CD8+CD4-CCR7+CD45RA+ naive T cells. The V and J genes are TRBV15 and TRBJ2-7; tentative D call: TRBD2 (6 bases). This clonotype was obtained from a human donor in good health. Some libraries in this study had Jurkat cell RNA spiked in. The CDR3 DNA reads TGTGCCACCAGCAGAGCCTTATCCCGGGAGTTCACCTACGAGCAGTACTTC. Its protein is CATSRALSREFTYEQYF.